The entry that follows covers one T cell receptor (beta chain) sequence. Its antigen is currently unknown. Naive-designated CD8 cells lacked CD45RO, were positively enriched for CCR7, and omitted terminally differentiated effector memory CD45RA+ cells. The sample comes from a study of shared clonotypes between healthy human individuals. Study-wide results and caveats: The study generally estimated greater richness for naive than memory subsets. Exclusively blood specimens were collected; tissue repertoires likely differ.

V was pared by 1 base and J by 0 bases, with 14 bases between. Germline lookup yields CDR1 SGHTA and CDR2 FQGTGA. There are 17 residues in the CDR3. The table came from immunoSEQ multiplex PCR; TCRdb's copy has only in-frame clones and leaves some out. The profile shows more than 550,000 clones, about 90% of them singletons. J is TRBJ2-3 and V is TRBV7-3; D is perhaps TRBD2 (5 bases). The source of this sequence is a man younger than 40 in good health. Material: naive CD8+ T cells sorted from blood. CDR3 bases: TGTGCCAGCAGCTTAATTTCCTCGCGGGCCAGCACAGATACGCAGTATTTT. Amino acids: CASSLISSRASTDTQYF.